This TCR beta chain appears in the sequencing data of a study of identical twins. Trimming at V came to 2 bases and at J to 1 base, leaving 3 bases not matched to a gene. CDR3 size: 15 residues. This clonotype appeared many times. TCRdb re-called the 5' RACE reads with MiXCR, one entry per CDR3 protein. In the table there are about 920,000 distinct CDR3 sequences, more than 9% of which are singletons. The same data also contributed to another study, on yellow fever vaccine responses in identical twins. From that report: Twins' T cell vaccine responses reportedly looked partly convergent, partly personalized.

This receptor was identified in a woman under 30 in good health. The rearrangement links TRBV12-3 or TRBV12-4 to TRBJ2-3; TRBD2 matches 7 bases. The sequenced sample was PBMCs. The CDR3 nucleotides are TGTGCCAGCAGTTTACTAGCGGCGGGCACAGATACGCAGTATTTT. Amino acids: CASSLLAAGTDTQYF.